Listed here are 25 T cell receptor beta chains from one sample, sequenced in a study of blood T cell repertoires in COVID-19. Repertoires were generated with immunoSEQ multiplex PCR, while TCRdb's copy carries only in-frame clones and drops some. Here the sample spans around 50,000 clones, 77% being singletons. Sequencing was carried out using peripheral blood. Receptors originate from a human donor with active or convalescent COVID-19. The donor label of this sample is uncertain.

This sequence joins TRBV6-2 or TRBV6-3 and TRBJ2-7, with D perhaps TRBD2 (5 bases). Looked up from germline, CDR1 is MNHEY and CDR2 is SVGEGT. Trimming removed 2 bases at V and 2 bases at J, with 10 bases between. CDR3 length equals 14 residues. CDR3 DNA sequence: TGTGCCAGCAGTTACGTGGAGGCAACCTACGAGCAGTACTTC. This translates into CASSYVEATYEQYF.

This clone was seen a single time. The chain links TRBV6-1 to TRBJ1-2; TRBD1 matches at 7 bases. V lost 3 bases and J lost 0; bases outside the gene matches: 10. Germline-derived CDR1 and CDR2 are MNHNS and SASEGT. The CDR3 extends over 17 amino acids. CDR3 bases: TGTGCCAGCAGTGATATACGGGACAGCCTATCTAACTATGGCTACACCTTC. It yields the protein CASSDIRDSLSNYGYTF.

V is TRBV6-5 and J is TRBJ1-2, with D possibly being TRBD1 (6 bases). Looked up from germline, CDR1 is MNHEY and CDR2 is SVGAGI. The CDR3 extends over 14 amino acids. V was cut by 5 bases and J by 4 bases, with 14 bases left in between. DNA for the CDR3: TGTGCCAGCAGTACAGGGTATCGGGTCTATGGCTACACCTTC. It codes for CASSTGYRVYGYTF.

The chain uses TRBV9 and TRBJ1-4; D is undetermined. This CDR3 is 15 amino acids long. Trimming removed 3 bases from V and 4 bases from J, with 13 bases in between. Germline CDR1 reads SGDLS; CDR2 reads YYNGEE. CDR3 protein: CASSASGSYNEKLFF. The CDR3 nucleotides read TGTGCCAGCAGCGCTAGCGGTAGCTATAATGAAAAACTGTTTTTT.

The gene calls are TRBV6-5 and TRBJ1-5; perhaps TRBD1 as D (5 bases). The V end was cut by 0 bases, the J end by 2 bases, with 11 bases between. CDR1 and CDR2 from the germline V gene are MNHEY and SVGAGI. This CDR3 contains 16 residues. The chain's CDR3 is CASSYSTPGGNQPQHF. The CDR3 nucleotides read TGTGCCAGCAGTTACTCCACTCCGGGGGGCAATCAGCCCCAGCATTTT.

Remarks on this clone: The junction differs from germline at one of its ends, possibly a read error. This sequence joins TRBV7-7 and TRBJ2-1; 13 nucleotides match TRBD2. CDR3 length equals 16 residues. Germline V gene sequence: CDR1 SSHAT, CDR2 FNYEAQ (reference sequence). The DNA for the CDR3 is TGTGCTAGCAGCTTAGGACTAGCGGGAGCGTACAATGAGCAGTTCTTC. Translation gives CASSLGLAGAYNEQFF.

CDR3 nucleotides: TGTGCCAGCAGCTTAGGGGGGCGCCAGAACACTGAAGCTTTCTTT. Residues: CASSLGGRQNTEAFF. The genes are TRBV7-9 and TRBJ1-1; D may be TRBD1 (6 bases). There are 15 residues in the CDR3. V lost 1 base and J 1 base, leaving 10 bases between the germline ends. Germline CDR1 SEHNR, CDR2 FQNEAQ (reference sequence).

This clone was seen more than once but under ten times. The genes are TRBV7-3 and TRBJ1-1; D gene ambiguous. Trimming left V 1 base short and J 6 bases short, with 9 bases between. This CDR3 comprises 13 residues. CDR1 and CDR2 (germline): SGHTA, FQGTGA. In DNA, the CDR3 is TGTGCCAGCAGCTTAAAGCCAGAGGCTGAAGCTTTCTTT. Its translation: CASSLKPEAEAFF.

The chain recombines TRBV6-6 with TRBJ2-7; 9 bases agree with TRBD2. This CDR3 has 15 amino acids. The V segment lost 7 bases and the J segment 2 bases; nucleotides outside the gene matches: 9. In germline, CDR1 is MNHNY, CDR2 SVGAGI (reference sequence). The CDR3 protein is CASIPSAGGPYEQYF. The CDR3 DNA follows: TGTGCCAGCATCCCCTCGGCGGGAGGGCCCTACGAGCAGTACTTC.

The genes are TRBV7-9 and TRBJ1-5, with D possibly matching TRBD1 (6 bases). Germline-derived CDR1 and CDR2 are SEHNR and FQNEAQ (reference sequence). Trimming took 4 bases from V and 7 from J, leaving 17 bases between them. CDR3 length equals 15 residues. The DNA of the CDR3 is TGTGCCAGCAGCTCCACGGACAGTTTCGAGCAGCCCCAGCATTTT. Its translation is CASSSTDSFEQPQHF. The complete variable domain, with remaining parts taken from reference TRBV7-9 and TRBJ1-5, reads DTGVSQNPRHKITKRGQNVTFRCDPISEHNRLYWYRQTLGQGPEFLTYFQNEAQLEKSRLLSDRFSAERPKGSFSTLEIQRTEQGDSAMYLCASSSTDSFEQPQHFGDGTRLSIL.

Relative to its sample, this clone is medium-sized (0.01 to 0.1%). The junction and the germline gene differ at one end; a read error may be behind it. This chain uses TRBV4-1 with TRBJ2-2, with 8 bases aligning to TRBD2. Germline V gives CDR1 MGHRA, CDR2 YSYEKL. The CDR3 loop spans 15 amino acids. CDR3 protein: CARSLAGGGTGELFF. In DNA, the CDR3 is TGCGCCCGCAGCCTGGCCGGGGGGGGGACCGGGGAGCTGTTTTTT.

This clone was seen a few times. The chain joins TRBV24-1 to TRBJ2-1, with TRBD2 as a possible D gene (5 bases). CDR1 and CDR2 (germline): KGHDR, SFDVKD. The CDR3 has 13 amino acids. Deletions cut 9 bases from V and 8 bases from J, with 16 bases between. CDR3 residues: CATGSGVFDEQFF. CDR3 bases: TGTGCCACCGGGAGTGGGGTGTTCGATGAGCAGTTCTTC.

The V and J genes are TRBV23-1 and TRBJ1-4; TRBD1 aligns across 8 bases. TRBV23-1 belongs to the ORF category, with a function that is uncertain. CDR3 length equals 18 residues. J was trimmed by 4 bases and V by 2 bases; bases with no gene match: 12. The DNA for the CDR3 is TGCGCCAGCAGTCAACGTTGGGGCAGGGGGCGCGATAATGAAAAACTGTTTTTT. Its protein product is CASSQRWGRGRDNEKLFF.

This clone was counted at least ten times. The chain employs TRBV19 and TRBJ1-4; 8 bases fit TRBD1. Germline lookup yields CDR1 LNHDA and CDR2 SQIVND (reference sequence). The V segment lost 7 bases and the J segment 7 bases; nucleotides outside the gene matches: 11. The CDR3 loop spans 15 amino acids. CDR3 nucleotides: TGTGCCAGTATGCCGACAGGGGTAGAGATTGAAAAACTGTTTTTT. Its translation: CASMPTGVEIEKLFF.

This chain joins TRBV27 and TRBJ1-3; D is possibly TRBD1 (5 bases). This CDR3 has 14 amino acids. The V end lost 6 bases, the J end lost 4 bases, and 13 bases lay between the germline ends. From germline, CDR1 is MNHEY and CDR2 SMNVEV (reference sequence). In DNA, the CDR3 is TGTGCCAGCAGAAAGACGGGGGTAGGAAACACCATATATTTT. It is translated as CASRKTGVGNTIYF.

The J gene is TRBJ2-3, the V gene TRBV6-5; 8 bases map to TRBD2. With 4 bases clipped from V and 5 bases from J, the junction kept 11 bases outside the gene matches. Looked up from germline, CDR1 is MNHEY and CDR2 is SVGAGI. The CDR3 loop spans 16 amino acids. CDR3 region: CASSFSGNLLGDTQYF. The CDR3 DNA follows: TGTGCCAGCAGTTTTAGCGGGAATCTGCTTGGAGATACGCAGTATTTT.

This clone was counted once. V is TRBV5-8 and J is TRBJ1-2, with TRBD1 as a possible D gene (5 bases). Germline V gene data show CDR1 as SGHTS and CDR2 as YDEGEE. V was pared by 4 bases and J by 9 bases, with 16 bases between. This CDR3 is 13 amino acids long. The DNA of the CDR3 is TGTGCCAGCAGCCTGAGGACACTTGGAAGCTACACCTTC. Translating gives CASSLRTLGSYTF.

The chain employs TRBV7-9 and TRBJ1-2; no firm D call. CDR3 size: 16 residues. In germline, CDR1 is SEHNR, CDR2 FQNEAQ (reference sequence). V lost 0 bases and J 3 bases, leaving 14 bases between the germline ends. The CDR3 here is CASSLAARGRDYGYTF. As DNA, the CDR3 is TGTGCCAGCAGCTTAGCGGCCCGGGGAAGGGACTATGGCTACACCTTC.

This rearrangement joins TRBV30 to TRBJ1-1, with D tentatively TRBD1 (6 bases). The CDR3 sequence is 16 residues long. Germline V gene data show CDR1 as GTSNPN and CDR2 as SVGIG (reference sequence). V was clipped by 3 bases and J by 0 bases, with 17 bases between them. The CDR3 sequence is CAWSPERGALNTEAFF. The CDR3 DNA reads TGTGCCTGGAGCCCCGAGCGGGGGGCCTTGAACACTGAAGCTTTCTTT.

The CDR3 sequence is CASSLRPDKDNEQFF. The CDR3 nucleotides read TGCGCCAGCAGCCTCCGACCGGACAAGGATAATGAGCAGTTCTTC. The V and J genes are TRBV5-1 and TRBJ2-1, with D possibly matching TRBD1 (5 bases). The germline V gene has CDR1 SGHRS and CDR2 YFSETQ. V lost 4 bases to trimming and J lost 7 bases, with 18 bases between them. The CDR3 extends over 15 amino acids.

The chain is built from TRBV20-1 and TRBJ2-7; D is ambiguous. This CDR3 region has 11 residues. V was clipped by 7 bases and J by 0 bases, with 7 bases between them. Per germline, CDR1 DFQATT and CDR2 SNEGSKA (reference sequence). The CDR3, as DNA: TGCAGTGATCCCGTCTCCTACGAGCAGTACTTC. Translation: CSDPVSYEQYF.

The chain employs TRBV5-1 and TRBJ2-1; the D gene is possibly TRBD2 (6 bases). Deletions cut 4 bases from V and 8 bases from J, with 19 bases between. This CDR3 contains 15 residues. Looked up from germline, CDR1 is SGHRS and CDR2 is YFSETQ. CDR3 coding DNA: TGCGCCAGCAGCAACCGGGACTGGGCTCGCGATGAGCAGTTCTTC. It encodes CASSNRDWARDEQFF.

This sequence joins TRBV6-5 and TRBJ2-5; a possible D gene is TRBD1 (6 bases). Trimming took off 6 bases at V and 4 bases at J, with 18 bases between the two ends. The germline V gene has CDR1 MNHEY and CDR2 SVGAGI. This CDR3 is built from 15 residues. The CDR3: CASSDDPTGLETQYF. CDR3 in DNA: TGTGCCAGCAGCGATGATCCAACAGGGCTAGAGACCCAGTACTTC.

This clone was picked up one time. J is TRBJ2-3 and V is TRBV30, with TRBD2 matching 9 bases. Germline lookup yields CDR1 GTSNPN and CDR2 SVGIG (reference sequence). The CDR3 length is 16 residues. V trimming: 4 bases; J trimming: 3 bases; junction bases outside the gene matches: 11. The CDR3, as DNA: TGTGCCTGGAAGGCGGGAGGGGCGGTTGCAACAGATACGCAGTATTTT. This gives the protein CAWKAGGAVATDTQYF. Full variable domain (rest looked up from reference TRBV30 and TRBJ2-3): SQTIHQWPATLVQPVGSPLSLECTVEGTSNPNLYWYRQAAGRGLQLLFYSVGIGQISSEVPQNLSASRPQDRQFILSSKKLLLSDSGFYLCAWKAGGAVATDTQYFGPGTRLTVL.

The chain recombines TRBV7-9 with TRBJ1-1; TRBD1 agrees at 9 bases. The length of the CDR3 is 15 residues. V was clipped by 0 bases and J by 6 bases; unmatched bases: 5. The germline CDR1 and CDR2 sequences are SEHNR and FQNEAQ (reference sequence). CDR3 region: CASSLAGQGGSEAFF. The CDR3 DNA is TGTGCCAGCAGCTTAGCGGGACAGGGAGGGTCTGAAGCTTTCTTT.